The 30 T cell receptor beta chains presented below share a single source sample, sequenced in a study of blood T cells in healthy people across ages. Primers used in a second PCR of roughly 6 to 11 cycles were a sample-barcoded 5' primer and a J-beta primer mix. TCRdb re-called the 5' RACE reads through MiXCR, storing one row per CDR3 protein. Of approximately 1.5 million distinct CDR3 sequences listed, 30% to 40% are singletons. Sample: blood. The receptors were sampled from a young woman in good health.

In its sample, this clonotype was seen once. Its ends do not fully match the called genes, so a read error is possible. The V gene is TRBV13, the J gene TRBJ2-2; a weak D match, TRBD1 (5 bases). This CDR3 contains 15 residues. Germline V CDR1 and CDR2: PRHDT, FYEKMQ (reference sequence). In DNA, the CDR3 is TGTGCCAGCAGCGTAGGGGATCTGAACACCGGGGAGCTGTTTTTT. This gives the protein CASSVGDLNTGELFF.

This clonotype was observed at least ten times. This chain joins TRBV7-2 and TRBJ2-3; D is possibly TRBD2 (6 bases). From germline, CDR1 is SGHTA and CDR2 FQGNSA. The V end was cut by 3 bases, the J end by 2 bases, with 15 bases between. The CDR3 totals 16 residues. CDR3 in amino acids: CASSFSGGVLTDTQYF. As DNA, the CDR3 is TGTGCCAGCAGCTTCAGTGGCGGGGTGCTCACAGATACGCAGTATTTT.

This chain uses TRBV20-1 with TRBJ2-7; 9 bases align to TRBD1. This CDR3 spans 13 amino acids. Trimming cost V 4 bases and J 7 bases; bases outside gene matches: 8. Germline V gives CDR1 DFQATT, CDR2 SNEGSKA (reference sequence). CDR3 sequence (DNA): TGCAGTGCTACTACAGGGGGCCTAGAAGAGCAGTACTTC. Translating it yields CSATTGGLEEQYF.

V gene TRBV30 combines with J gene TRBJ2-4, with D unclear. The J call is uncertain, as TRBJ2-7 better fits the DNA end. Germline CDR1 reads GTSNPN; CDR2 reads SVGIG (reference sequence). The CDR3 sequence is 14 residues long. CDR3 amino acids: CAWSPSLSAYEQYF. CDR3 DNA sequence: TGTGCCTGGAGTCCCTCGCTTTCCGCTTACGAGCAGTACTTC.

This clonotype was found many times. The chain is built from TRBV30 and TRBJ2-7, with a weak D call TRBD2 (6 bases). V dropped 2 bases and J dropped 1 base, with 9 bases sitting between them. CDR1 GTSNPN and CDR2 SVGIG come from the germline V gene (reference sequence). This CDR3 has 13 residues. This CDR3 is CAWSTGVSYEQYF. The CDR3 nucleotides read TGTGCCTGGAGTACGGGAGTATCCTACGAGCAGTACTTC.

This clonotype occurred a few times. This chain joins TRBV4-1 and TRBJ1-6, with TRBD1 matching 9 bases. Germline CDR1 is MGHRA and CDR2 is YSYEKL. Trimming at V came to 4 bases and at J to 9 bases, leaving 10 bases not matched to a gene. CDR3 length: 16 amino acids. The DNA for the CDR3 is TGCGCCAGCAGCCGCCTACAGGGGGCGCTGGGTTCACCCCTCCACTTT. This codes for CASSRLQGALGSPLHF.

J is TRBJ1-4 and V is TRBV30; no firm D call. The CDR3 is made up of 13 amino acids. CDR1 and CDR2 from the germline V gene are GTSNPN and SVGIG (reference sequence). The V end was cut by 5 bases, the J end by 3 bases, with 10 bases between. CDR3 region: CAWGAGPNEKLFF. In DNA, the CDR3 is TGTGCCTGGGGCGCAGGTCCTAATGAAAAACTGTTTTTT.

The sample holds a few counts of this clonotype. The rearrangement joins TRBV30 to TRBJ1-2, with 8 positions matching TRBD1. The germline gives CDR1 GTSNPN, CDR2 SVGIG (reference sequence). V dropped 6 bases and J dropped 8; count of bases not matched to a gene: 8. There are 12 residues in the CDR3. CDR3 bases: TGTGCCTGCGGGACAGGCGGGGGCGGCTACACCTTC. It encodes CACGTGGGGYTF.

The V call is TRBV20-1, the J call TRBJ1-2; 12 bases align to TRBD1. Germline CDR1 and CDR2: DFQATT and SNEGSKA (reference sequence). The CDR3 runs 16 residues. The junction had 9 bases not matched to a gene; V was cut back by 2 bases and J by 5 bases. The DNA of the CDR3 is TGCAGTGCTAGAACCCCCGGGACAGGGGGCTTTTATGGCTACACCTTC. Encoded protein: CSARTPGTGGFYGYTF.

This clonotype has only a few counts. This chain links TRBV6-6 with TRBJ1-2; a possible D gene is TRBD1 (5 bases). The germline gives CDR1 MNHNY, CDR2 SVGAGI (reference sequence). Trimming pared 5 bases from V and 3 bases from J, leaving 19 bases between. The CDR3 length is 16 residues. CDR3 DNA sequence: TGTGCCAGCAGTCCGGGACCTAGGTCGGAGGACTATGGCTACACCTTC. It is translated as CASSPGPRSEDYGYTF.

J is TRBJ1-2 and V is TRBV10-3; D gene ambiguous. The CDR3 consists of 13 residues. The germline V and J ends were trimmed by 7 bases and 8 bases, with 17 bases remaining between them. CDR1 and CDR2 from the germline V gene are ENHRY and SYGVKD. CDR3 sequence reads: CAITPNKGEGYTF. For the CDR3, the DNA is TGTGCCATCACACCCAATAAAGGAGAGGGCTACACCTTC.

This clonotype was picked up a small number of times. The chain links TRBV27 to TRBJ2-1, with D unclear. The germline V gene has CDR1 MNHEY and CDR2 SMNVEV (reference sequence). V dropped 0 bases and J dropped 8 bases, with 8 bases sitting between them. This CDR3 region has 13 residues. The CDR3 bases are TGTGCCAGCAGTTTATCCCCAGGCTATGAGCAGTTCTTC. Encoded protein: CASSLSPGYEQFF.

This chain uses TRBV6-2 or TRBV6-3 with TRBJ2-7; D ambiguous. Trimming cost V 1 base and J 6 bases, with 4 bases left between them. From germline, CDR1 is MNHEY and CDR2 SVGEGT. The CDR3 runs 11 residues. The CDR3 region is CASSYFREQYF. CDR3 bases: TGTGCCAGCAGTTACTTCCGCGAGCAGTACTTC.

This clonotype was seen more than once but under ten times. This sequence joins TRBV18 and TRBJ1-2; the D is unclear. The CDR3 runs to 16 residues. The V and J ends lost 3 bases and 0 bases respectively, with 14 bases between them. Germline CDR1 KGHSH, CDR2 LQKENI. The CDR3 is CASSPATEASNYGYTF. CDR3 bases: TGTGCCAGCTCACCTGCAACAGAAGCTTCTAACTATGGCTACACCTTC.

The CDR3 region has the DNA TGCAGTGCTAGATGGGCGGGGACTTTCACAGATACGCAGTATTTT. It yields the protein CSARWAGTFTDTQYF. V and J are TRBV20-1 and TRBJ2-3; TRBD2 is a possible D gene (6 bases). Trimming stripped 2 bases from V and 2 bases from J, with 14 bases between. The V gene's germline CDR1 is DFQATT and CDR2 SNEGSKA (reference sequence). The CDR3 loop spans 15 amino acids.

This clonotype appeared a few times. The genes are TRBV2 and TRBJ1-5; 8 bases are shared with TRBD1. Trimming removed 1 base from V and 4 bases from J; junction bases left unmatched: 3. The CDR3 consists of 15 residues. The V gene's germline CDR1 is SNHLY and CDR2 FYNNEI. CDR3 bases: TGTGCCAGCAGTGAAGGGGACAGGCGAAATCAGCCCCAGCATTTT. Protein sequence: CASSEGDRRNQPQHF. Full variable domain (rest looked up from reference TRBV2 and TRBJ1-5): EPEVTQTPSHQVTQMGQEVILRCVPISNHLYFYWYRQILGQKVEFLVSFYNNEISEKSEIFDDQFSVERPDGSNFTLKIRSTKLEDSAMYFCASSEGDRRNQPQHFGDGTRLSIL.

This clonotype has a single count. The chain combines TRBV2 with TRBJ1-2; TRBD1 aligns across 9 bases. Losses at the gene ends were 6 bases for V and 7 bases for J; bases not matched to a gene: 12. The CDR3 is 15 amino acids. Germline-derived CDR1 and CDR2 are SNHLY and FYNNEI. CDR3: CASRYQTGGDRGYTF. The CDR3 DNA reads as TGTGCCAGCAGATACCAGACAGGGGGTGATCGTGGCTACACCTTC.

The chain combines TRBV7-2 with TRBJ2-7, with TRBD1 matching over 7 bases. Trimming cost V 4 bases and J 5 bases; bases outside gene matches: 8. Germline CDR1 SGHTA, CDR2 FQGNSA. The CDR3 length is 14 residues. This CDR3 reads CASSSETGINEQYF. The CDR3 region has the DNA TGTGCCAGCAGCTCCGAGACAGGGATTAACGAGCAGTACTTC.

This clonotype was counted once. The rearrangement links TRBV9 to TRBJ1-1; D remains ambiguous. Trimming took 6 bases from V and 2 from J, leaving 17 bases between them. The germline V gene encodes CDR1 SGDLS and CDR2 YYNGEE. The CDR3 extends over 15 amino acids. The CDR3 here is CASTPTGSLNTEAFF. The CDR3 bases are TGTGCCAGCACCCCCACTGGCAGCTTAAACACTGAAGCTTTCTTT.

The chain couples TRBV9 to TRBJ1-1, with 8 bases identical to TRBD1. In germline, CDR1 is SGDLS, CDR2 YYNGEE. Trimming removed 3 bases from V and 7 bases from J; junction bases left unmatched: 5. The CDR3 sequence is 13 residues long. CDR3 coding DNA: TGTGCCAGCAGCGGGAACGGACAGGGTGAAGCTTTCTTT. This encodes CASSGNGQGEAFF.

The chain carries TRBV10-3 and TRBJ1-1, with 9 nucleotides matching TRBD1. CDR3 length: 13 residues. Germline V gene lookup returns CDR1 ENHRY and CDR2 SYGVKD. The J segment lost 4 bases and the V segment lost 9 bases, leaving 6 bases of the junction unmatched. In DNA form, the CDR3 reads TGTGCCATTCAGGACAGGGGAGGCACTGAAGCTTTCTTT. Translation gives CAIQDRGGTEAFF.

As for this clonotype: One junction end does not reproduce the germline sequence, and a read error may be involved. The chain uses TRBV5-1 and TRBJ1-2, with TRBD1 as a possible D gene (6 bases). The CDR3 is 15 amino acids. Germline V lookup: CDR1 SGHRS, CDR2 YFSETQ. The CDR3 spells CAGSRGQTSNYGYTF. Written as DNA, the CDR3 is TGCGCCGGCAGCCGTGGACAGACTTCTAACTATGGCTACACCTTC. Supplemented by reference TRBV5-1 and TRBJ1-2, the full variable domain reads KAGVTQTPRYLIKTRGQQVTLSCSPISGHRSVSWYQQTPGQGLQFLFEYFSETQRNKGNFPGRFSGRQFSNSRSEMNVSTLELGDSALYLCAGSRGQTSNYGYTFGSGTRLTVV.

This clonotype has just a few counts. The gene calls are TRBV7-6 and TRBJ1-2; 10 nucleotides agree with TRBD1. The V segment lost 5 bases and the J segment 0 bases; nucleotides outside the gene matches: 12. The CDR3 spans 18 residues. Germline V CDR1 and CDR2: SGHVS, FNYEAQ. CDR3 region: CASSPVFGTGASNYGYTF. Written as DNA, the CDR3 is TGTGCCAGCAGCCCCGTATTTGGGACAGGGGCTTCTAACTATGGCTACACCTTC. Full variable domain (remainder filled in from reference TRBV7-6 and TRBJ1-2): GAGVSQSPRYKVTKRGQDVALRCDPISGHVSLYWYRQALGQGPEFLTYFNYEAQQDKSGLPNDRFSAERPEGSISTLTIQRTEQRDSAMYRCASSPVFGTGASNYGYTFGSGTRLTVV.

V and J are TRBV6-2 or TRBV6-3 and TRBJ2-7; 8 bases align to TRBD2. Germline CDR1 reads MNHEY; CDR2 reads SVGEGT. Trimming removed 5 bases from V and 2 bases from J; junction bases left unmatched: 8. This CDR3 is built from 15 residues. In nucleotides, the CDR3 is TGTGCCAGCAGTGCTCCGGGACTAGGGGCCTACGAGCAGTACTTC. Translated: CASSAPGLGAYEQYF.

This clonotype was counted a few times. The genes are TRBV20-1 and TRBJ2-3; D gene uncertain. CDR1 and CDR2 (germline): DFQATT, SNEGSKA (reference sequence). V dropped 5 bases and J dropped 2 bases, with 14 bases sitting between them. The CDR3 is 14 amino acids. The CDR3, as DNA: TGCAGTGCTTACGTGGACCTGTTCACAGATACGCAGTATTTT. Protein: CSAYVDLFTDTQYF.

This clonotype occurred many times. The rearrangement links TRBV20-1 to TRBJ2-7, with D perhaps TRBD2 (6 bases). Germline V gene lookup returns CDR1 DFQATT and CDR2 SNEGSKA (reference sequence). V was cut by 6 bases and J by 1 base, with 19 bases left in between. This CDR3 is built from 15 residues. The CDR3 bases are TGCAGTGCCCCAAATGAGGCGGGACCATCCTACGAGCAGTACTTC. Translation gives CSAPNEAGPSYEQYF.

The V and J genes are TRBV5-1 and TRBJ1-2; no clear D. CDR1 and CDR2 from the germline V gene are SGHRS and YFSETQ. V was shortened by 4 bases and J by 5 bases, with 12 bases between the two germline ends. There are 13 residues in the CDR3. The CDR3 DNA is TGCGCCAGCAGCCCTCAGGACGGGTATGGCTACACCTTC. It is translated as CASSPQDGYGYTF.

V usage is TRBV6-5 and J usage is TRBJ1-5; D not resolved. CDR3 length: 12 residues. Germline loops: CDR1 MNHEY, CDR2 SVGAGI. Trimming shortened V by 5 bases and J by 9 bases, and 11 bases separated the two germline ends. The CDR3 DNA is TGTGCCAGCAGTGGCGACGATGGGCCCCAGCATTTT. This codes for CASSGDDGPQHF.

V gene TRBV20-1 combines with J gene TRBJ2-1; 9 nucleotides agree with TRBD2. The CDR3 spans 17 residues. With V trimmed by 1 base and J by 3 bases, 10 bases remained unmatched. Germline CDR1 reads DFQATT; CDR2 reads SNEGSKA (reference sequence). Here the CDR3 DNA reads TGCAGTGCTAGAGCCTCGTTAGGCGGGGGGGGCTACAATGAGCAGTTCTTC. Translated: CSARASLGGGGYNEQFF.

This rearrangement joins TRBV3-1 to TRBJ2-1; D is ambiguous. Trimming cost V 1 base and J 3 bases, with 10 bases left between them. There are 15 residues in the CDR3. Germline CDR1 and CDR2: LGHDT and YNNKEL (reference sequence). CDR3: CASSQGIDFYNEQFF. CDR3 bases: TGTGCCAGCAGCCAAGGGATCGACTTCTACAATGAGCAGTTCTTC.